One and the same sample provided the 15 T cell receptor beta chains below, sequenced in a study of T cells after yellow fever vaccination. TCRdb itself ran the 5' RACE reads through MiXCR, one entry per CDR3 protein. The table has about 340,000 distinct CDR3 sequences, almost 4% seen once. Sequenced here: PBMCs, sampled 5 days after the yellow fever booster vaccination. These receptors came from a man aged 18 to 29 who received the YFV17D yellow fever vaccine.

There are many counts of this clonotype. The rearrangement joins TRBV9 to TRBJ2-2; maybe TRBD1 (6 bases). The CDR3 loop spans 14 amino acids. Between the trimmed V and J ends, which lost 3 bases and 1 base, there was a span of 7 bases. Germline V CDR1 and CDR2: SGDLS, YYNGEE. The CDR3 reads CASSETGNTGELFF. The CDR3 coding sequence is TGTGCCAGCAGCGAGACAGGGAACACCGGGGAGCTGTTTTTT.

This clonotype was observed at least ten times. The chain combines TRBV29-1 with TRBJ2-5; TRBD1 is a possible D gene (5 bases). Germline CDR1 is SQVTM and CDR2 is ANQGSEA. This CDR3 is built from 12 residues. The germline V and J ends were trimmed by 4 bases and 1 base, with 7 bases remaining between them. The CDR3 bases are TGCAGCGTTGGCAGGGTCCAAGAGACCCAGTACTTC. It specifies CSVGRVQETQYF.

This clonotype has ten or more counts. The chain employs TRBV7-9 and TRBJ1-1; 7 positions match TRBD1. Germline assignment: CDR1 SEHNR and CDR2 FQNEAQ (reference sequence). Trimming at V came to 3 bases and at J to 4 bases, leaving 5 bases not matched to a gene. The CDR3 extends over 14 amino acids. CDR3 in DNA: TGTGCCAGCAGCTTGACAGGGCAGGGCACTGAAGCTTTCTTT. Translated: CASSLTGQGTEAFF.

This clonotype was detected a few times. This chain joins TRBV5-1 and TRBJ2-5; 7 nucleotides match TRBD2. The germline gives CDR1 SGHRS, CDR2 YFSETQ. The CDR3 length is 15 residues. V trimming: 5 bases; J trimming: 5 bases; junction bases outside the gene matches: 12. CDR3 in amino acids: CASRIAGGGEETQYF. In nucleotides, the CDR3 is TGCGCCAGCAGGATAGCGGGTGGGGGAGAGGAGACCCAGTACTTC.

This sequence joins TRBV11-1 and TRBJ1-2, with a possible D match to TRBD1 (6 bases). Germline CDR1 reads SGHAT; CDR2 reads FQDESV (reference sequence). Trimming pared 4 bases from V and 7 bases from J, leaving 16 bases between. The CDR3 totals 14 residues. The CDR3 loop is CASSSTGRVIGYTF. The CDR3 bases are TGTGCCAGCAGCTCCACAGGGCGCGTCATTGGCTACACCTTC.

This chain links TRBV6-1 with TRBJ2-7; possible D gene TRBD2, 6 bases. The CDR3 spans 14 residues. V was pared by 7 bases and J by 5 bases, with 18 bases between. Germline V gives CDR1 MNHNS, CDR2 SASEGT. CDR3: CASMRQGGTHEQYV. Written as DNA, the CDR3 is TGTGCCAGCATGAGGCAGGGAGGTACCCACGAGCAGTACGTC.

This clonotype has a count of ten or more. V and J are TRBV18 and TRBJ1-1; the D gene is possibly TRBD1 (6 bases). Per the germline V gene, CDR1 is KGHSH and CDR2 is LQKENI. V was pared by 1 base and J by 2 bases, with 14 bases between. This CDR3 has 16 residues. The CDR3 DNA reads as TGTGCCAGCTCACCACAAACAGGGCTGGGTAACACTGAAGCTTTCTTT. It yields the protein CASSPQTGLGNTEAFF.

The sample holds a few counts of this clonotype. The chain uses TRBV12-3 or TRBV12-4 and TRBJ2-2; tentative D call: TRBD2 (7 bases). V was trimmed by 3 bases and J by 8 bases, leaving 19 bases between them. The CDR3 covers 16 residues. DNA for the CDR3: TGTGCCAGCAGTTTTGGTCGTCTGGGGGGGCTTGGGGAGCTGTTTTTT. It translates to CASSFGRLGGLGELFF.

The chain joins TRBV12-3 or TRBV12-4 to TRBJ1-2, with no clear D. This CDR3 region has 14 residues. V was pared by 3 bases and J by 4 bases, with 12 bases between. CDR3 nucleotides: TGTGCCAGCAGTTTTGGCGGAGTCCTCTATGGCTACACCTTC. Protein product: CASSFGGVLYGYTF.

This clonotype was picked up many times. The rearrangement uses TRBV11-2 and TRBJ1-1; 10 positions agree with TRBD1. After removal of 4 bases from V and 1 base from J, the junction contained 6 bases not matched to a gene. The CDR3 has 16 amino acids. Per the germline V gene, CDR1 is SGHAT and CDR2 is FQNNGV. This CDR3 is CASSWGGTGANTEAFF. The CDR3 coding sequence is TGTGCCAGCAGCTGGGGGGGGACAGGGGCGAACACTGAAGCTTTCTTT.

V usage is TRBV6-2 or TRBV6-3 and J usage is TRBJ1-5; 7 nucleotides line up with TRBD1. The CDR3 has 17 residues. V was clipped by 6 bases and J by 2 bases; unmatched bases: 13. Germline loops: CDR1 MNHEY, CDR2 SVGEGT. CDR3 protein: CASRTYRGGQGNQPQHF. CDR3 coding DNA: TGTGCCAGCAGAACCTACCGAGGGGGCCAGGGCAATCAGCCCCAGCATTTT.

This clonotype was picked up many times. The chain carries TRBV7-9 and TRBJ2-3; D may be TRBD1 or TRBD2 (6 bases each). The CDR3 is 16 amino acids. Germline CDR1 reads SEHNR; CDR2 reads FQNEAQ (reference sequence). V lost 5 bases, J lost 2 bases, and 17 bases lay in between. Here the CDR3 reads CASSPRRGTFTDTQYF. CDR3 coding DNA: TGTGCCAGCAGCCCAAGACGGGGGACATTCACAGATACGCAGTATTTT.

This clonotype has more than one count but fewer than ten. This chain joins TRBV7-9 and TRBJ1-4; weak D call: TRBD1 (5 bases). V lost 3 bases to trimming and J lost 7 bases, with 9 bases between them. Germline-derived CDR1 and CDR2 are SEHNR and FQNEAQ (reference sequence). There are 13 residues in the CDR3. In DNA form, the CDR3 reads TGTGCCAGCAGCTTGGAGGGGACTGAAAAACTGTTTTTT. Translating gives CASSLEGTEKLFF. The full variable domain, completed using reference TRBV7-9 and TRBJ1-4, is DTGVSQNPRHKITKRGQNVTFRCDPISEHNRLYWYRQTLGQGPEFLTYFQNEAQLEKSRLLSDRFSAERPKGSFSTLEIQRTEQGDSAMYLCASSLEGTEKLFFGSGTQLSVL.

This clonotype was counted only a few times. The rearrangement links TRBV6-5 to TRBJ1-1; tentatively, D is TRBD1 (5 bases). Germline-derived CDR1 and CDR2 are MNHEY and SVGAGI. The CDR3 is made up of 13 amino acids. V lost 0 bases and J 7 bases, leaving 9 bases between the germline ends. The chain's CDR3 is CASSYSVGLEAFF. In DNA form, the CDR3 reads TGTGCCAGCAGTTACTCTGTGGGGCTTGAAGCTTTCTTT.

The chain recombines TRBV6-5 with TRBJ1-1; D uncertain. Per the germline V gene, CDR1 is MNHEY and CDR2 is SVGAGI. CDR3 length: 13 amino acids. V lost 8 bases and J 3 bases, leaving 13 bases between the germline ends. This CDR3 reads CASAGGWYTEAFF. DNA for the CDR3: TGTGCCAGCGCCGGCGGGTGGTACACTGAAGCTTTCTTT.